These 24 T cell receptor beta chains were all obtained from the same sample, sequenced in a study of T-cell reconstitution after alpha-beta-depleted transplantation in children. Unique molecular identifiers were built into the TCRbeta library. TCRdb processed the PCR reads anew with MiXCR; each CDR3 protein has one entry. The table records about 980,000 distinct CDR3 sequences, about 29% of them present only once. Sequencing was performed on PBMCs, mostly from graft donor cells, taken 360 days after TCRalphabeta/CD19-depleted stem cell transplant. Receptors were obtained from a boy less than two years old who had a stem cell transplant for SCID, so the T cells may come from the graft donor.

This chain joins TRBV20-1 and TRBJ1-2; 9 nucleotides align to TRBD1. J gave up 4 bases and V 6 bases, and 9 bases lay outside the gene matches. This CDR3 region has 14 residues. CDR1 and CDR2 (germline): DFQATT, SNEGSKA (reference sequence). The CDR3 protein is CSARPGQGPYGYTF. CDR3 DNA sequence: TGCAGTGCCCGACCGGGACAGGGTCCCTATGGCTACACCTTC.

The rearrangement joins TRBV4-2 to TRBJ2-5; D uncertain. CDR1 LGHNA and CDR2 YNFKEQ come from the germline V gene. The CDR3 totals 18 residues. V was pared by 0 bases and J by 2 bases, with 19 bases between. The CDR3 region is CASSQEETRSPSQETQYF. CDR3 sequence (DNA): TGTGCCAGCAGCCAAGAAGAGACCCGGTCCCCCTCTCAAGAGACCCAGTACTTC.

The J gene is TRBJ2-1, the V gene TRBV10-3, with TRBD1 as a possible D gene (7 bases). Trimming left V 5 bases short and J 5 bases short, with 16 bases between. CDR3 length: 15 amino acids. Per the germline V gene, CDR1 is ENHRY and CDR2 is SYGVKD. For the CDR3, the DNA is TGTGCCATCAGTAGCCGGGGACAGCGGGACAATGAGCAGTTCTTC. It translates to CAISSRGQRDNEQFF.

This clonotype appeared a few times. This chain connects TRBV5-1 to TRBJ2-7, with 9 bases lining up with TRBD1. The V segment lost 3 bases and the J segment 7 bases; nucleotides outside the gene matches: 11. This CDR3 region has 15 residues. The germline CDR1 and CDR2 sequences are SGHRS and YFSETQ. The DNA of the CDR3 is TGCGCCAGCAGCTACGGGGCGGGACAGGGAAAGGAGCAGTACTTC. This codes for CASSYGAGQGKEQYF.

The chain has TRBV29-1 and TRBJ1-1; tentative D call: TRBD1 (6 bases). Trimming removed 6 bases from V and 5 bases from J, with 16 bases in between. Per the germline V gene, CDR1 is SQVTM and CDR2 is ANQGSEA. The CDR3 length is 13 residues. The CDR3 sequence is CSVHRAKGTEAFF. CDR3 in DNA: TGCAGCGTCCACAGGGCCAAGGGGACTGAAGCTTTCTTT.

In its sample, this clonotype was seen a few times. The gene calls are TRBV20-1 and TRBJ2-3; no clear D gene. V was cut by 2 bases and J by 2 bases, with 8 bases left in between. Germline CDR1 reads DFQATT; CDR2 reads SNEGSKA (reference sequence). The CDR3 length is 13 residues. The CDR3 protein is CSARRADTDTQYF. In nucleotides, the CDR3 is TGCAGTGCTAGAAGGGCAGACACAGATACGCAGTATTTT.

The chain uses TRBV7-6 and TRBJ2-1; the match to TRBD2 covers 8 bases. This CDR3 region has 16 residues. CDR1 is SGHVS and CDR2 is FNYEAQ in the germline V gene. V shed 3 bases, J shed 3 bases, and the junction held 7 bases outside the gene matches. The CDR3 spells CASSLDPSGLYNEQFF. The CDR3 nucleotides are TGTGCCAGCAGCTTGGACCCTAGCGGGCTCTACAATGAGCAGTTCTTC.

This clonotype was counted between two and nine times. This chain joins TRBV20-1 and TRBJ2-3, with D unclear. The length of the CDR3 is 12 residues. Germline V lookup: CDR1 DFQATT, CDR2 SNEGSKA (reference sequence). V lost 0 bases to trimming and J lost 4 bases, with 5 bases between them. The CDR3 region is CSARDRSDTQYF. CDR3 nucleotide sequence: TGCAGTGCTAGAGATCGTTCAGATACGCAGTATTTT.

This rearrangement joins TRBV5-1 to TRBJ1-1; no firm D call. Per the germline V gene, CDR1 is SGHRS and CDR2 is YFSETQ. Trimming removed 1 base from V and 6 bases from J, with 13 bases in between. This CDR3 comprises 14 residues. CDR3 in amino acids: CASSLYPGIAEAFF. The CDR3 region has the DNA TGCGCCAGCAGCTTGTACCCGGGGATAGCTGAAGCTTTCTTT.

The chain employs TRBV12-3 or TRBV12-4 and TRBJ2-3; 9 bases are shared with TRBD1. The V segment lost 6 bases and the J segment 3 bases; nucleotides outside the gene matches: 10. This CDR3 is 16 amino acids long. The CDR3 loop reads CASRGQGAFGTDTQYF. The CDR3 DNA follows: TGTGCCAGCAGGGGACAGGGTGCGTTTGGGACAGATACGCAGTATTTT.

This clonotype was counted between two and nine times. The rearrangement links TRBV20-1 to TRBJ2-3; 10 bases are a match to TRBD2. Germline values: CDR1 DFQATT, CDR2 SNEGSKA (reference sequence). The ends lost 5 bases at V and 1 base at J; junction bases unmatched: 3. The CDR3 runs to 14 residues. In DNA form, the CDR3 reads TGCAGTGCTTTAGCGGGGGGCCGCACAGATACGCAGTATTTT. Its translation: CSALAGGRTDTQYF.

CDR3 bases: TGTGCCAGCAGCCCCGGCCGCGAGGTCGGGGAGCTGTTTTTT. Residues: CASSPGREVGELFF. The genes are TRBV5-5 and TRBJ2-2; D gene unclear. Trimming cost V 4 bases and J 7 bases, with 14 bases left between them. This CDR3 has 14 residues. Germline values: CDR1 SGHKS, CDR2 YYEKEE (reference sequence).

The J gene is TRBJ2-5, the V gene TRBV12-3 or TRBV12-4; the D is unclear. The CDR3 contains 12 residues. V was pared by 4 bases and J by 1 base, with 4 bases between. CDR3 DNA sequence: TGTGCCAGCAGTTCCATCCAAGAGACCCAGTACTTC. Translation: CASSSIQETQYF.

This clonotype has at least ten counts. This rearrangement joins TRBV7-3 to TRBJ2-2, with 7 bases that match TRBD1. Looked up from germline, CDR1 is SGHTA and CDR2 is FQGTGA. This CDR3 has 16 amino acids. V gave up 3 bases and J gave up 0 bases; unmatched junction bases: 4. The CDR3 is CASSLAGTANTGELFF. The CDR3 DNA reads TGTGCCAGCAGCTTGGCCGGGACAGCGAACACCGGGGAGCTGTTTTTT. The whole variable domain, remainder taken from reference TRBV7-3 and TRBJ2-2, is GAGVSQTPSNKVTEKGKYVELRCDPISGHTALYWYRQSLGQGPEFLIYFQGTGAADDSGLPNDRFFAVRPEGSVSTLKIQRTERGDSAVYLCASSLAGTANTGELFFGEGSRLTVL.

The chain has TRBV5-6 and TRBJ2-2; no definite D call. CDR1 and CDR2 (germline): SGHDT, YYEEEE. Trimming removed 1 base from V and 6 bases from J, with 16 bases in between. The CDR3 totals 16 residues. The CDR3 DNA reads as TGTGCCAGCAGCTTGCTCAGAAAGGGATCGGCCGGGGAGCTGTTTTTT. Residues: CASSLLRKGSAGELFF.

This clonotype appeared a few times. This sequence joins TRBV12-3 or TRBV12-4 and TRBJ2-1, with D possibly being TRBD2 (6 bases). The CDR3 covers 17 residues. Trimming left V 1 base short and J 5 bases short, with 18 bases between. The CDR3 sequence is CASSLGKRLEGNNEQFF. The CDR3 DNA reads TGTGCCAGCAGTTTAGGGAAACGACTAGAGGGGAACAATGAGCAGTTCTTC.

A few counts support this clonotype. The J gene is TRBJ1-6, the V gene TRBV12-3 or TRBV12-4; no definite D call. Trimming shortened V by 2 bases and J by 11 bases, and 10 bases separated the two germline ends. This CDR3 region has 13 residues. CDR3: CASSLKDGTPLHF. The CDR3 DNA reads TGTGCCAGCAGTTTAAAGGACGGAACACCCCTCCACTTT.

The rearrangement uses TRBV12-3 or TRBV12-4 and TRBJ2-2, with D possibly TRBD2 on 6 matching bases. The CDR3 is 17 residues long. Trimming shortened V by 6 bases and J by 4 bases, and 21 bases separated the two germline ends. Written as DNA, the CDR3 is TGTGCCAGCAGCAGAGAACTAGGAACCGGGAGCACCGGGGAGCTGTTTTTT. This sequence encodes CASSRELGTGSTGELFF.

This clonotype appeared a few times. The gene calls are TRBV20-1 and TRBJ2-7, with D perhaps TRBD1 (6 bases). Per the germline V gene, CDR1 is DFQATT and CDR2 is SNEGSKA (reference sequence). The CDR3 length is 13 residues. This CDR3 reads CSLTTDTQGEQYF. CDR3 DNA: TGCAGCCTCACTACGGACACCCAGGGGGAGCAGTACTTC.

This clonotype was counted between two and nine times. This chain uses TRBV29-1 with TRBJ2-5; the D gene is possibly TRBD1 (6 bases). Germline V gene lookup returns CDR1 SQVTM and CDR2 ANQGSEA. The V end lost 6 bases, the J end lost 5 bases, and 10 bases lay between the germline ends. There are 11 residues in the CDR3. CDR3 coding DNA: TGCAGCGTAGGGGACATTGAGACCCAGTACTTC. Protein sequence: CSVGDIETQYF.

The table lists this clonotype with a few counts. V and J are TRBV2 and TRBJ1-4, with D possibly TRBD1 on 6 matching bases. The CDR3 spans 17 residues. V was clipped by 5 bases and J by 7 bases, with 23 bases between them. The V gene's germline CDR1 is SNHLY and CDR2 FYNNEI. In DNA form, the CDR3 reads TGTGCCAGCAGTTCCAACCCGGGTCGGGGGCGCGGTGAAAAACTGTTTTTT. Translated, it gives CASSSNPGRGRGEKLFF.

This clonotype was seen a few times. V and J are TRBV7-7 and TRBJ2-3, with TRBD1 as a possible D gene (5 bases). Germline values: CDR1 SSHAT, CDR2 FNYEAQ (reference sequence). This CDR3 has 15 residues. Trimming removed 0 bases from V and 4 bases from J, with 11 bases in between. The CDR3 spells CASSLAAGIPDTQYF. The CDR3 bases are TGTGCCAGCAGCTTAGCGGCAGGGATCCCAGATACGCAGTATTTT.

This clonotype came up a few times. The rearrangement links TRBV6-1 to TRBJ1-3; possibly TRBD1 for D (5 bases). Germline assignment: CDR1 MNHNS and CDR2 SASEGT. Trimming shortened V by 6 bases and J by 2 bases, and 14 bases separated the two germline ends. This CDR3 is 15 amino acids long. The CDR3 bases are TGTGCCAGCAGGCCAGCCCTAGGGGCTGGAAACACCATATATTTT. Residues: CASRPALGAGNTIYF.

This chain connects TRBV11-2 to TRBJ2-3; TRBD2 agrees at 7 bases. The CDR3 loop spans 19 amino acids. The germline V gene has CDR1 SGHAT and CDR2 FQNNGV. V shed 2 bases and J 6 bases; nucleotides not matched to a gene: 20. The CDR3 DNA reads as TGTGCCAGCAGCTTAATAGGAGATGTTTGGAGACTAGCAGGCGATACGCAGTATTTT. This encodes CASSLIGDVWRLAGDTQYF.